This T cell receptor beta chain emerged from a study of blood T cell repertoires in COVID-19. Turning to the study itself: Donors in the United States, Italy and Spain gave samples during acute or convalescent COVID-19. The analysed material was cDNA or gDNA that came from T cells, B-cell-depleted T cells, or PBMCs.

Per the study methods: The assay estimated nucleated cells by amplifying reference gene primers. Repertoires were generated with immunoSEQ multiplex PCR, while TCRdb's copy carries only in-frame clones and drops some. The V and J calls and the clone size are those of that table, but D and trimming were determined from the DNA. Of hundreds of thousands of clones listed, 86% are singletons. The CDR3 totals 15 residues. Germline values: CDR1 SGHRS, CDR2 YFSETQ. V lost 3 bases, J lost 0 bases, and 3 bases stayed unmatched. The chain has TRBV5-1 and TRBJ1-1, with 9 bases matching TRBD1. The TCR comes from a woman older than 75 with COVID-19, enrolled during active disease. Sample: peripheral blood. This CDR3 reads CASSSTGGVNTEAFF. CDR3 sequence (DNA): TGCGCCAGCAGCTCGACAGGGGGGGTGAACACTGAAGCTTTCTTT.